A single sample is the source of the 27 T cell receptor beta chains below, sequenced in a study of cytomegalovirus exposure and HLA in healthy donors. The PCR ran on 60 Vbeta and 13 Jbeta primers. Repertoires were generated with immunoSEQ multiplex PCR, while TCRdb's copy carries only in-frame clones and drops some. The sample includes about 120,000 clones, about four fifths seen only once; the top ten take around 1.5%. The specimen sequenced was PBMCs. The source of these receptors is a woman between 18 and 29 years old in good health and CMV-seronegative.

The rearrangement joins TRBV11-3 to TRBJ2-3; 14 bases are a match to TRBD2. CDR3 length: 20 amino acids. V lost 1 base and J lost 2; bases outside the gene matches: 11. CDR1 and CDR2 (germline): SGHNT, YENEEA. As DNA, the CDR3 is TGTGCCAGCAGCTTAGGGCTGGGACTAGCGGGAGTCCATGACACAGATACGCAGTATTTT. Its translation: CASSLGLGLAGVHDTDTQYF.

The chain uses TRBV2 and TRBJ2-3; TRBD2 matches at 7 bases. The germline V gene has CDR1 SNHLY and CDR2 FYNNEI. J gave up 6 bases and V 5 bases, and 20 bases lay outside the gene matches. The CDR3 length is 18 residues. CDR3 nucleotide sequence: TGTGCCAGCAGTACCCCCATGAGGACTAGAAGGGGAGTGGATACGCAGTATTTT. Its protein is CASSTPMRTRRGVDTQYF.

The chain combines TRBV4-3 with TRBJ1-2, with 9 bases matching TRBD1. Germline CDR1 reads LGHNA; CDR2 reads YSLEER. CDR3 length: 15 residues. The V segment lost 1 base and the J segment 7 bases; nucleotides outside the gene matches: 7. In nucleotides, the CDR3 is TGCGCCAGCAGCCAAGGAGGGGGACAGGGCCTTGGCTACACCTTC. Protein: CASSQGGGQGLGYTF.

The chain links TRBV19 to TRBJ1-2, with D maybe TRBD1 (5 bases). The CDR3 runs 14 residues. Trimming cost V 5 bases and J 1 base, with 11 bases left between them. Germline-derived CDR1 and CDR2 are LNHDA and SQIVND (reference sequence). CDR3: CASSRQGLNYGYTF. The CDR3 nucleotides are TGTGCCAGTAGTCGGCAGGGCCTTAACTATGGCTACACCTTC.

This chain connects TRBV9 to TRBJ2-5; D perhaps matches TRBD2 (7 bases). The CDR3 consists of 15 residues. V was clipped by 4 bases and J by 4 bases, with 17 bases between them. The germline V gene encodes CDR1 SGDLS and CDR2 YYNGEE. CDR3 coding DNA: TGTGCCAGCAGCCTCCTGGGGGGGCCAAGAGAGACCCAGTACTTC. This sequence encodes CASSLLGGPRETQYF.

The chain is built from TRBV15 and TRBJ2-3; weak D call: TRBD1 (6 bases). CDR3 size: 17 residues. Germline CDR1 and CDR2: LNHNV and YYDKDF (reference sequence). The V and J ends lost 8 bases and 5 bases respectively, with 26 bases between them. The CDR3 spells CATQTPRGEGTGDTQYF. In DNA form, the CDR3 reads TGTGCCACCCAAACCCCCAGGGGAGAAGGCACTGGAGATACGCAGTATTTT. Combining the CDR3 with reference TRBV15 and TRBJ2-3 gives the whole variable domain DAMVIQNPRYQVTQFGKPVTLSCSQTLNHNVMYWYQQKSSQAPKLLFHYYDKDFNNEADTPDNFQSRRPNTSFCFLDIRSPGLGDTAMYLCATQTPRGEGTGDTQYFGPGTRLTVL.

The chain links TRBV7-2 to TRBJ2-7; no firm D call. The length of the CDR3 is 11 residues. V lost 7 bases to trimming and J lost 6 bases, with 10 bases between them. The germline V gene has CDR1 SGHTA and CDR2 FQGNSA. CDR3 amino acids: CASTSEAEQYF. The DNA for the CDR3 is TGTGCCAGCACCTCTGAGGCCGAGCAGTACTTC.

This clone was recorded only once. V gene TRBV2 combines with J gene TRBJ2-5; a possible D gene is TRBD1 (5 bases). There are 12 residues in the CDR3. The germline V gene has CDR1 SNHLY and CDR2 FYNNEI. V lost 7 bases and J lost 4, with 10 bases in between. CDR3 residues: CASMGTGETQYF. The CDR3 region has the DNA TGTGCCAGCATGGGTACAGGAGAGACCCAGTACTTC. The complete variable domain, with remaining parts taken from reference TRBV2 and TRBJ2-5, reads EPEVTQTPSHQVTQMGQEVILRCVPISNHLYFYWYRQILGQKVEFLVSFYNNEISEKSEIFDDQFSVERPDGSNFTLKIRSTKLEDSAMYFCASMGTGETQYFGPGTRLLVL.

This clone was found a few times. The chain joins TRBV13 to TRBJ2-7, with 8 bases aligning to TRBD1. J gave up 2 bases and V 4 bases, and 7 bases lay outside the gene matches. Germline V CDR1 and CDR2: PRHDT, FYEKMQ (reference sequence). The CDR3 extends over 15 amino acids. CDR3 sequence reads: CASSWGVTGAYEQYF. The CDR3 DNA is TGTGCCAGCAGCTGGGGCGTGACAGGGGCCTACGAGCAGTACTTC.

The chain combines TRBV6-5 with TRBJ1-1; the D gene is possibly TRBD1 (5 bases). CDR1 MNHEY and CDR2 SVGAGI come from the germline V gene. Trimming removed 5 bases at V and 5 bases at J, with 12 bases between. The CDR3 runs 13 residues. As DNA, the CDR3 is TGTGCCAGCAGTGTATCGGGACTAACTGAAGCTTTCTTT. Translation: CASSVSGLTEAFF.

This chain connects TRBV6-4 to TRBJ2-7; maybe TRBD1 (5 bases). CDR1 is MRHNA and CDR2 is SNTAGT in the germline V gene. Trimming left V 5 bases short and J 4 bases short, with 12 bases between. This CDR3 is 13 amino acids long. The CDR3 DNA follows: TGTGCCAGCAGTAATTTCGACAGATACGAGCAGTACTTC. Amino acid sequence: CASSNFDRYEQYF.

The chain has TRBV2 and TRBJ2-5, with 10 bases lining up with TRBD2. Germline loops: CDR1 SNHLY, CDR2 FYNNEI. The CDR3 loop spans 15 amino acids. V lost 6 bases, J lost 7 bases, and 11 bases stayed unmatched. CDR3 amino acids: CASSPLAGARGTQYF. The CDR3 nucleotides read TGTGCCAGCAGCCCCCTAGCGGGGGCCCGGGGGACCCAGTACTTC.

The V gene is TRBV27, the J gene TRBJ2-7; D is ambiguous. There are 15 residues in the CDR3. The V end was cut by 4 bases, the J end by 7 bases, with 20 bases between. Germline V gives CDR1 MNHEY, CDR2 SMNVEV (reference sequence). CDR3 loop: CASSSVLDPYQEQYF. The CDR3 bases are TGTGCCAGCAGTTCCGTCCTCGATCCATATCAGGAGCAGTACTTC.

J is TRBJ1-4 and V is TRBV19; a possible D gene is TRBD1 (5 bases). Trimming removed 3 bases at V and 8 bases at J, with 13 bases between. Germline CDR1 LNHDA, CDR2 SQIVND (reference sequence). The CDR3 runs 14 residues. CDR3 sequence reads: CASSIGRVGEKLFF. The DNA of the CDR3 is TGTGCCAGTAGTATCGGCAGGGTGGGGGAAAAACTGTTTTTT.

This chain uses TRBV7-2 with TRBJ2-5, with 9 bases identical to TRBD2. Trimming removed 6 bases from V and 2 bases from J; junction bases left unmatched: 7. The CDR3 spans 15 residues. Per germline, CDR1 SGHTA and CDR2 FQGNSA. This CDR3 reads CASRVTSGRQETQYF. For the CDR3, the DNA is TGTGCCAGCAGGGTCACTAGCGGGCGGCAAGAGACCCAGTACTTC.

This chain links TRBV6-5 with TRBJ1-2, with 7 bases matching TRBD1. This CDR3 spans 13 amino acids. The germline V gene encodes CDR1 MNHEY and CDR2 SVGAGI. Germline trimming cut 6 bases from V and 7 bases from J; bases unmatched to any gene: 8. The CDR3 protein is CASRQTGFGGYTF. The DNA of the CDR3 is TGTGCCAGCAGACAGACAGGGTTTGGTGGCTACACCTTC.

V and J are TRBV19 and TRBJ1-2, with 8 bases that match TRBD1. This CDR3 has 15 amino acids. The germline gives CDR1 LNHDA, CDR2 SQIVND (reference sequence). With V trimmed by 5 bases and J by 4 bases, 9 bases remained unmatched. For the CDR3, the DNA is TGTGCCAGTAGTGTGGGGACAGGCGCCAGCTATGGCTACACCTTC. It yields the protein CASSVGTGASYGYTF.

A note on this clone: One end of the junction varies from germline; a read error may be responsible. V usage is TRBV7-6 and J usage is TRBJ1-5; tentatively, D is TRBD1 (6 bases). The CDR3 consists of 15 residues. Per germline, CDR1 SGHVS and CDR2 FNYEAQ. CDR3 region: CASSLGGGLSQPQHF. The CDR3 DNA reads TGTGCCAGCAGTTTAGGCGGGGGGCTTTCTCAGCCCCAGCATTTT.

The genes are TRBV10-3 and TRBJ2-5, with 14 bases lining up with TRBD2. The V and J ends lost 4 bases and 5 bases, in that order; junction bases with no gene match: 3. Per germline, CDR1 ENHRY and CDR2 SYGVKD. There are 15 residues in the CDR3. CDR3 in DNA: TGTGCCATCAGTGGACTAGCGGGGGGGCAGGAGACCCAGTACTTC. Translated: CAISGLAGGQETQYF.

The V call is TRBV11-3, the J call TRBJ2-3; a possible D gene is TRBD1 (5 bases). This CDR3 is 16 amino acids long. Germline V gene sequence: CDR1 SGHNT, CDR2 YENEEA. Trimming shortened V by 2 bases and J by 3 bases, and 15 bases separated the two germline ends. The CDR3 region has the DNA TGTGCCAGCAGCTTAAGGGGCAACGATGTAACAGATACGCAGTATTTT. Translation gives CASSLRGNDVTDTQYF.

This chain links TRBV10-1 with TRBJ2-1; 8 bases fit TRBD2. CDR1 WNHNN and CDR2 SYGVQD come from the germline V gene (reference sequence). The CDR3 runs to 16 residues. With 2 bases clipped from V and 1 base from J, the junction kept 4 bases outside the gene matches. The CDR3 bases are TGCGCCAGCAGTGAGCTGGCGGGAGGATCCTACAATGAGCAGTTCTTC. Translating it yields CASSELAGGSYNEQFF.

V is TRBV5-5 and J is TRBJ1-3; D is unclear. Between the trimmed V and J ends, which lost 1 base and 0 bases, there was a span of 8 bases. In germline, CDR1 is SGHKS, CDR2 YYEKEE (reference sequence). The CDR3 is 15 amino acids. In DNA form, the CDR3 reads TGTGCCAGCAGCTTGACAACCGTCTCTGGAAACACCATATATTTT. Its protein product is CASSLTTVSGNTIYF.

This clone has only one observation. J is TRBJ1-1 and V is TRBV7-9; D unclear. The germline V gene encodes CDR1 SEHNR and CDR2 FQNEAQ (reference sequence). This CDR3 has 13 amino acids. The V end was cut by 5 bases, the J end by 0 bases, with 7 bases between. The CDR3 DNA reads as TGTGCCAGCAGCGACGACATGAACACTGAAGCTTTCTTT. Translation gives CASSDDMNTEAFF.

This sequence joins TRBV29-1 and TRBJ1-2; the D is unclear. V was cut by 6 bases and J by 2 bases, with 7 bases left in between. The germline gives CDR1 SQVTM, CDR2 ANQGSEA. The CDR3 consists of 11 residues. The DNA for the CDR3 is TGCAGCGTCCACGGGAACTATGGCTACACCTTC. This gives the protein CSVHGNYGYTF.

The chain joins TRBV4-3 to TRBJ2-3; D may be TRBD2 (6 bases). The CDR3 length is 17 residues. Germline lookup yields CDR1 LGHNA and CDR2 YSLEER. The V and J ends lost 1 base and 2 bases respectively, with 16 bases between them. This CDR3 is CASSQGPWRGLTDTQYF. The CDR3, as DNA: TGCGCCAGCAGCCAAGGGCCCTGGCGGGGCCTCACAGATACGCAGTATTTT.

This chain joins TRBV30 and TRBJ1-1; D not resolved. The CDR3 has 13 residues. V dropped 7 bases and J dropped 10 bases, with 22 bases sitting between them. The V gene's germline CDR1 is GTSNPN and CDR2 SVGIG (reference sequence). CDR3 residues: CASEPIRGDGAFF. DNA for the CDR3: TGTGCCTCCGAGCCAATCCGGGGAGACGGAGCTTTCTTT.

The V and J genes are TRBV29-1 and TRBJ1-1; 9 bases fit TRBD1. Germline trimming cut 6 bases from V and 11 bases from J; bases unmatched to any gene: 10. The CDR3 is 12 residues long. Germline V gene sequence: CDR1 SQVTM, CDR2 ANQGSEA. The CDR3 region has the DNA TGCAGCGTGTCCCGGGACAGGGTGGACGCTTTCTTT. Translated: CSVSRDRVDAFF.